This TCR beta chain comes out of a study of blood T cell repertoires in COVID-19. Study-wide context: The United States, Italy and Spain provided the acute and convalescent COVID-19 samples. The analysed material was cDNA or gDNA that came from T cells, B-cell-depleted T cells, or PBMCs.

CDR3 length: 16 residues. CDR1 and CDR2 (germline): MDHEN, SYDVKM. V was clipped by 6 bases and J by 3 bases; unmatched bases: 13. In the original analysis: Amplification from reference gene primers served as the basis for estimated nucleated cell counts. The data were produced by immunoSEQ multiplex PCR, yet TCRdb's version contains in-frame clones alone and is incomplete. V and J calls and clone size are given by that table; D and trimming were obtained from the DNA. The table has 120,000 to 150,000 clones, 75% to 90% seen once. The rearrangement joins TRBV28 to TRBJ2-5; 7 nucleotides match TRBD1. The sample was peripheral blood. The TCR originated in a man aged 18 to 35 with COVID-19, enrolled during active disease. The CDR3 DNA sequence: TGTGCCAGCAGCATTCGACAGGACAGGTCCGAAGAGACCCAGTACTTC. This encodes CASSIRQDRSEETQYF.